Listed below are T cell receptor beta chains from one sample, sequenced in a study of blood T cell repertoires in COVID-19. TCRdb's copy holds only in-frame clones and misses some; the assay was immunoSEQ multiplex PCR. Found here are a few hundred thousand clones, approximately 81% of them singletons; the top ten hold roughly 6.7%. Sequenced input: PBMCs or T cells enriched from blood (not recorded which). These receptors originate from a woman between 50 and 59 years old who had been exposed to COVID-19. The CDR3 runs from the conserved cysteine through the conserved F or W. The D gene is left open where the match is weak. Only part of the rows carry a size: once, few, many, or a class if the clone is expanded.

D gene: TRBD1
J gene: TRBJ2-3
V gene: TRBV7-2
clone size: once
CDR3 DNA: TGTGCCAGCAGCTTGAAGACAGGGCTGGAGCAGTATTTT
CDR3 protein: CASSLKTGLEQYF

D gene: TRBD1
J gene: TRBJ2-2
V gene: TRBV5-4
clone size: -
CDR3 DNA: TGTGCCAGCAGATCAACAGGGGTCACCACCGGGGAGCTGTTTTTT
CDR3 protein: CASRSTGVTTGELFF

D gene: -
J gene: TRBJ2-1
V gene: TRBV3-1/TRBV3-2
clone size: few
CDR3 DNA: TGTGCCAGCAGCCTCTTAAGCGGGCGGAATGAGCAGTTCTTC
CDR3 protein: CASSLLSGRNEQFF

D gene: -
J gene: TRBJ1-1
V gene: TRBV27
clone size: -
CDR3 DNA: TGTGCCAGCAGTTTTGGAGGGTTGCACACTGAAGCTTTCTTT
CDR3 protein: CASSFGGLHTEAFF

D gene: TRBD2
J gene: TRBJ2-5
V gene: TRBV15
clone size: -
CDR3 DNA: TGTGCCACCAGCAGAGCCCCCGGGGGGTCCCAAGAGACCCAGTACTTC
CDR3 protein: CATSRAPGGSQETQYF

D gene: -
J gene: TRBJ2-7
V gene: TRBV5-4
clone size: -
CDR3 DNA: TGTGCCAGCACCTACCCTCCGACAGGTTCCTACGAGCAGTACTTC
CDR3 protein: CASTYPPTGSYEQYF

D gene: TRBD1
J gene: TRBJ2-1
V gene: TRBV7-2
clone size: -
CDR3 DNA: TGTGCCAGCAGCTTAGGTGGACAGGGGTATGCTATTTACAATGAGCAGTTCTTC
CDR3 protein: CASSLGGQGYAIYNEQFF

D gene: TRBD2
J gene: TRBJ2-1
V gene: TRBV9
clone size: -
CDR3 DNA: TGTGCCAGCAGCGTAGCAGGCGGGGGGTCCTACAATGAGCAGTTCTTC
CDR3 protein: CASSVAGGGSYNEQFF

D gene: -
J gene: TRBJ2-3
V gene: TRBV19
clone size: -
CDR3 DNA: TGTGCCAGTAGCCCCAATGGCCGGAGGCTCGTCACAGATACGCAGTATTTT
CDR3 protein: CASSPNGRRLVTDTQYF

D gene: -
J gene: TRBJ2-1
V gene: TRBV4-3
clone size: few
CDR3 DNA: TGCGCCAGCAGCCAAGGGGTGGCCGGGGGTGAGCAGTTCTTC
CDR3 protein: CASSQGVAGGEQFF

D gene: -
J gene: TRBJ2-3
V gene: TRBV19
clone size: -
CDR3 DNA: TGTGCCAGTAAAGGAGCGGGCCTCACAGATACGCAGTATTTT
CDR3 protein: CASKGAGLTDTQYF

D gene: TRBD1
J gene: TRBJ1-2
V gene: TRBV29-1
clone size: -
CDR3 DNA: TGCAGCGTTGAAGAGGTCGACAGGGCCTATGGCTACACCTTC
CDR3 protein: CSVEEVDRAYGYTF

D gene: TRBD2
J gene: TRBJ2-5
V gene: TRBV7-2
clone size: -
CDR3 DNA: TGTGCCAGCAGCCGCGGGGGGGCCGATTCCAAGACCCAGTACTTC
CDR3 protein: CASSRGGADSKTQYF

D gene: -
J gene: TRBJ1-1
V gene: TRBV11-2
clone size: few
CDR3 DNA: TGTGCCAGCAGCCCGTGGGAGGACACTGAAGCTTTCTTT
CDR3 protein: CASSPWEDTEAFF

D gene: -
J gene: TRBJ2-3
V gene: TRBV5-1
clone size: -
CDR3 DNA: TGCGCCAGCAGCTGGTCAGGGTACGAGTCAGATACGCAGTATTTT
CDR3 protein: CASSWSGYESDTQYF

D gene: TRBD1
J gene: TRBJ1-1
V gene: TRBV5-4
clone size: -
CDR3 DNA: TGTGCCAGCAGCACTACAGGGGAGGACACTGAAGCTTTCTTT
CDR3 protein: CASSTTGEDTEAFF